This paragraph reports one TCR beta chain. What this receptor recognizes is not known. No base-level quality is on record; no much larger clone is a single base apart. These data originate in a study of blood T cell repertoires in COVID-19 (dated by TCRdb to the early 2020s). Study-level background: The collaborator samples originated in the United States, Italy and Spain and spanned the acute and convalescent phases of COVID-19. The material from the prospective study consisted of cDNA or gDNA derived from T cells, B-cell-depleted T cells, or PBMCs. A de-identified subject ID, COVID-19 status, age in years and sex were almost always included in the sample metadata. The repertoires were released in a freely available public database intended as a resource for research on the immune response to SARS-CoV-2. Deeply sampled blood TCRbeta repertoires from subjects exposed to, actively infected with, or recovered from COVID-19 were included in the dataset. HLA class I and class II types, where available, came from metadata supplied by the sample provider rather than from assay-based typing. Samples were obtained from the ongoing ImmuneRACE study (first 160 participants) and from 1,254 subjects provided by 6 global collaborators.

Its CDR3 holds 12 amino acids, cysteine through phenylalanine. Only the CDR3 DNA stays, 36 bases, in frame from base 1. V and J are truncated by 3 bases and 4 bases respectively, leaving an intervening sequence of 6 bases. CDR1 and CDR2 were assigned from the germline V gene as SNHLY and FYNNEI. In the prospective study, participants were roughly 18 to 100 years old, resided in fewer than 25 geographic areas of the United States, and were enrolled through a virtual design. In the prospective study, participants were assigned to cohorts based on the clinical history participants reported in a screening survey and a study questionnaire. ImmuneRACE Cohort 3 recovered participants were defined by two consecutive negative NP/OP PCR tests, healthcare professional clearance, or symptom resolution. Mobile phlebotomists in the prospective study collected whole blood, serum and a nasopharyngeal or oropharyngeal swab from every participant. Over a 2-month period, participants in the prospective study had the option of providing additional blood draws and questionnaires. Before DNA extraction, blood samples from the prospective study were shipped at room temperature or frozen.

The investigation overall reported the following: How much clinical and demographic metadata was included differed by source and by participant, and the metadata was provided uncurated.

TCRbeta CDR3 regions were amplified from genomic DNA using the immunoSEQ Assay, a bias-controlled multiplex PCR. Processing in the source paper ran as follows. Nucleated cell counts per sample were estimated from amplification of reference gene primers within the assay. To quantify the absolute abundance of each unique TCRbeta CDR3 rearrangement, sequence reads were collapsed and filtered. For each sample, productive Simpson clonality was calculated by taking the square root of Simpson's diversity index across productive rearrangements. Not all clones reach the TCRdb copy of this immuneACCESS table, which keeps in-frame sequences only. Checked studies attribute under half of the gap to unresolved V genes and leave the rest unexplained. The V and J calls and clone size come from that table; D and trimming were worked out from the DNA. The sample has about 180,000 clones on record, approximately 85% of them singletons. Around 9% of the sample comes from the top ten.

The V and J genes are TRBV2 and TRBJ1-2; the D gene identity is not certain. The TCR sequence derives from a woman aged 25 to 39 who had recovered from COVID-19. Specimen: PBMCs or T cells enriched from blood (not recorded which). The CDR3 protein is CASSDRPYGYTF. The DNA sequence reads TGTGCCAGCAGTGATCGTCCCTATGGCTACACCTTC.